The clone carrying this TCR beta chain appeared many times. Its specificity is not known. Amplification of TCR beta CDR3 regions was performed using RNA transcripts as template. HTBI primers drove first-round RT-PCR of the TCR CDR3. TCRdb analysed the multiplex PCR reads with MiXCR anew, one entry per CDR3 protein. The sample consists of some 490,000 distinct CDR3 sequences, under 25% of them appearing once. J was trimmed by 7 bases and V by 5 bases; bases with no gene match: 12. CDR3 length equals 16 residues. Exclusion followed for patients with uncontrolled infection, other autoimmune disease, pregnancy or lactation. The source of the PBMCs was 10 ml of fresh peripheral blood. This sample was taken from a study of T cells in Graves' hyperthyroidism and ophthalmopathy. Study-wide points: Ophthalmopathy could be told apart from stable hyperthyroidism with a 13 V-J model. In the blood, most expanded thyroid clonotypes above 0.001 appeared as well.

The sequenced sample was blood. The chain employs TRBV12-3 or TRBV12-4 and TRBJ2-4, with 9 bases that match TRBD2. This receptor was taken from a woman in her 70s with Graves' ophthalmopathy. CDR3 in DNA: TGTGCCAGCAGTGTCGTGGGCGGGAGGGGGAGCAACATTCAGTACTTC. The encoded protein is CASSVVGGRGSNIQYF.